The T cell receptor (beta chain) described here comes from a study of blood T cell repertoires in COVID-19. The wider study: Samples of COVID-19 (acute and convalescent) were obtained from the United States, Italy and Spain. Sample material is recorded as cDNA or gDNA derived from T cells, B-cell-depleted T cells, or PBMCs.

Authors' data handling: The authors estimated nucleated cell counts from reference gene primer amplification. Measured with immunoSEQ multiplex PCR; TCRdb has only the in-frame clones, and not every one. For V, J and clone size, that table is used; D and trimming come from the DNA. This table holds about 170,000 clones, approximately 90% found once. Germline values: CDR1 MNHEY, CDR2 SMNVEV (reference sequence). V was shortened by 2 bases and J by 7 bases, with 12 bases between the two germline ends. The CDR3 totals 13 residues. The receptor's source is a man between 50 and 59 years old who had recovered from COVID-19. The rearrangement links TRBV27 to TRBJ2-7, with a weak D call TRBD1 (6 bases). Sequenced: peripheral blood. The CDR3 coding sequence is TGTGCCAGCAGTTTAGCAGGGGCGCAGGAGCAGTACTTC. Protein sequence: CASSLAGAQEQYF.